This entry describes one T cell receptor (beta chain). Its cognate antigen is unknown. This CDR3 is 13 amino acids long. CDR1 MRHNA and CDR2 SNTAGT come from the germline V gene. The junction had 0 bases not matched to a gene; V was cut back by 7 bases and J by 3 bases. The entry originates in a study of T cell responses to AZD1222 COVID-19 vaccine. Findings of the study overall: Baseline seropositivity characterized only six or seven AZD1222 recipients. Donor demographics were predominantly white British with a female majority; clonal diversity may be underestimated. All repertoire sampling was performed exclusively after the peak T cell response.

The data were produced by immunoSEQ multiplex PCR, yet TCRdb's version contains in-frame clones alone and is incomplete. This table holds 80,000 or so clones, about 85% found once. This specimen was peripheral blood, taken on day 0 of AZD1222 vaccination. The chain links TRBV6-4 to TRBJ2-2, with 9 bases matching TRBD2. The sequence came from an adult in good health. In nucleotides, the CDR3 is TGTGCCAGCAAGCGGGGGGACACCGGGGAGCTGTTTTTT. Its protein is CASKRGDTGELFF.